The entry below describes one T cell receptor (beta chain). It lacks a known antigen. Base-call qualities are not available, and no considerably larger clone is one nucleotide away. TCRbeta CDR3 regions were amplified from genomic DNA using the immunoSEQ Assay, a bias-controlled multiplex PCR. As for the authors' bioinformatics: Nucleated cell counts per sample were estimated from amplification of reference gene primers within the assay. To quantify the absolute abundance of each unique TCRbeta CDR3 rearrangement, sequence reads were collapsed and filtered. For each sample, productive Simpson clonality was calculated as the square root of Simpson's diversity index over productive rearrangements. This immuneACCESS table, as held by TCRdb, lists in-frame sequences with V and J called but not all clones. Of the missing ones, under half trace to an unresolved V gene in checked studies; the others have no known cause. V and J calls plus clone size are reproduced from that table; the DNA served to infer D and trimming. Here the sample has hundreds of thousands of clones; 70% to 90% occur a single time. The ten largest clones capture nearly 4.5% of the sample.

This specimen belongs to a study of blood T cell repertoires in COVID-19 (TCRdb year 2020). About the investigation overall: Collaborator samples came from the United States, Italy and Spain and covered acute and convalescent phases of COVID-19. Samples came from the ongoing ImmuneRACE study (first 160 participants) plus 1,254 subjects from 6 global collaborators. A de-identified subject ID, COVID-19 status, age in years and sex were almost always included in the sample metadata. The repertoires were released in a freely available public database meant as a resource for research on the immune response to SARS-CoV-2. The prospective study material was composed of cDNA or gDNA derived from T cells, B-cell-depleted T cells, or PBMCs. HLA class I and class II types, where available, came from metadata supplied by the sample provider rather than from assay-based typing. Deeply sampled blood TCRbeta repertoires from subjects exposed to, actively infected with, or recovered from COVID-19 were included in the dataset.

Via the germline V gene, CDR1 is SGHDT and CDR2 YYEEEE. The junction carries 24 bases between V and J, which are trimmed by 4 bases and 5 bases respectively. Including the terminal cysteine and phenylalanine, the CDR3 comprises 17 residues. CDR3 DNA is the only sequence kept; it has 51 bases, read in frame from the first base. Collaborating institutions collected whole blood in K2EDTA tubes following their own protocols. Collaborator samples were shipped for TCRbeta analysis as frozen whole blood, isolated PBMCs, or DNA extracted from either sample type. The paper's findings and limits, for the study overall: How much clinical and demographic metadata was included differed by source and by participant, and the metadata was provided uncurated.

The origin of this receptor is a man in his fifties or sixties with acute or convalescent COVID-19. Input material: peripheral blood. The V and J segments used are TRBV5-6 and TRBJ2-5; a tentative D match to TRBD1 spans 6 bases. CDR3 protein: CASSTSNFGGPSETQYF. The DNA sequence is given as TGTGCCAGCAGCACCAGCAACTTTGGGGGCCCCAGTGAGACCCAGTACTTC.